The 10 T cell receptor beta chains below come from one sample, sequenced in a study of shared clonotypes between healthy human individuals. Sequenced by immunoSEQ multiplex PCR; TCRdb stores in-frame clones only, minus some. The table lists 1,500,000 or so clones, approximately 98.5% of them singletons. The material sequenced was naive CD4+ T cells sorted from blood. Noted subset: CD45RA+ positively selected. Every receptor here comes from a man aged 25-45 years in good health.

The rearrangement links TRBV5-1 to TRBJ2-7, with TRBD1 matching 7 bases. CDR1 SGHRS and CDR2 YFSETQ come from the germline V gene. J gave up 11 bases and V 3 bases, and 5 bases lay outside the gene matches. This CDR3 is 11 amino acids long. CDR3 in amino acids: CASSSTGSEYF. The DNA for the CDR3 is TGCGCCAGCAGCTCGACAGGGTCGGAGTACTTC.

The chain joins TRBV2 to TRBJ1-5; tentatively, D is TRBD1 (5 bases). The V gene lost 4 bases and the J gene lost 3 bases, with 7 bases spanning the gap. Germline V gives CDR1 SNHLY, CDR2 FYNNEI. The CDR3 extends over 13 amino acids. CDR3 bases: TGTGCCAGCAGTGGACAGTTCAATCAGCCCCAGCATTTT. Protein product: CASSGQFNQPQHF.

CDR3 in amino acids: CASSSRVSTEAFF. CDR3 DNA sequence: TGCGCCAGCAGCTCCAGGGTCAGCACTGAAGCTTTCTTT. This chain joins TRBV5-1 and TRBJ1-1, with a possible D match to TRBD1 (5 bases). This CDR3 contains 13 residues. Trimming left V 3 bases short and J 4 bases short, with 10 bases between. Germline loops: CDR1 SGHRS, CDR2 YFSETQ.

As regards this clone: Additional DNA sequences in this sample encode the identical CDR3. V and J are TRBV27 and TRBJ2-1; 12 bases map to TRBD2. This CDR3 spans 14 amino acids. The V segment lost 6 bases and the J segment 4 bases; nucleotides outside the gene matches: 1. CDR1 is MNHEY and CDR2 is SMNVEV in the germline V gene (reference sequence). CDR3 DNA sequence: TGTGCCAGCAGCGGACTAGCGGGATACAATGAGCAGTTCTTC. Its protein product is CASSGLAGYNEQFF.

The genes are TRBV27 and TRBJ2-1, with 12 bases that match TRBD2. Germline-derived CDR1 and CDR2 are MNHEY and SMNVEV (reference sequence). With V trimmed by 4 bases and J by 7 bases, 5 bases remained unmatched. The CDR3 is 15 amino acids. CDR3 nucleotides: TGTGCCAGCAGTTCCCTAGCGGGAGGGCCGAATGAGCAGTTCTTC. Its protein is CASSSLAGGPNEQFF.

The chain couples TRBV6-1 to TRBJ2-4; D uncertain. Trimming removed 2 bases from V and 8 bases from J, with 13 bases in between. This CDR3 has 14 residues. Germline V gene data show CDR1 as MNHNS and CDR2 as SASEGT. In DNA, the CDR3 is TGTGCCAGCAGTGAATCCCCTAGAGGCCACATTCAGTACTTC. Its protein product is CASSESPRGHIQYF.

V is TRBV28 and J is TRBJ2-5; 7 bases match TRBD2. This CDR3 has 13 amino acids. The V gene's germline CDR1 is MDHEN and CDR2 SYDVKM. The V segment lost 6 bases and the J segment 5 bases; nucleotides outside the gene matches: 6. The CDR3 sequence is CASSAGVLETQYF. In DNA, the CDR3 is TGTGCCAGCAGCGCGGGAGTTTTGGAGACCCAGTACTTC.

The chain employs TRBV4-1 and TRBJ1-5; maybe TRBD1 (5 bases). V lost 5 bases and J 3 bases, leaving 11 bases between the germline ends. The CDR3 is 14 residues long. Germline loops: CDR1 MGHRA, CDR2 YSYEKL. CDR3 sequence: CASSSTGNNQPQHF. DNA for the CDR3: TGCGCCAGCAGCTCTACAGGAAACAATCAGCCCCAGCATTTT.

This rearrangement joins TRBV7-2 to TRBJ1-1; 9 bases are shared with TRBD1. Germline V lookup: CDR1 SGHTA, CDR2 FQGNSA. The junction had 2 bases not matched to a gene; V was cut back by 5 bases and J by 4 bases. The CDR3 totals 13 residues. In DNA, the CDR3 is TGTGCCAGCAGCGGACAGGGGACCACTGAAGCTTTCTTT. It is translated as CASSGQGTTEAFF. The full variable domain, with the rest looked up from reference TRBV7-2 and TRBJ1-1, is GAGVSQSPSNKVTEKGKDVELRCDPISGHTALYWYRQSLGQGLEFLIYFQGNSAPDKSGLPSDRFSAERTGGSVSTLTIQRTQQEDSAVYLCASSGQGTTEAFFGQGTRLTVV.

DNA for the CDR3: TGCGCCAGCAGTGGAAAGCGCCCCGGGGAGCTGTTTTTT. Protein sequence: CASSGKRPGELFF. The chain is built from TRBV10-1 and TRBJ2-2, with D unclear. Trimming removed 4 bases at V and 6 bases at J, with 9 bases between. The CDR3 covers 13 residues. Germline V CDR1 and CDR2: WNHNN, SYGVQD (reference sequence).